This passage covers 8 T cell receptor beta chains from one sample sequenced in a study of Ad26.COV2.S vaccination and SARS-CoV-2 variants. Stated treatment: 19 received Ad26.COV2.S at low or high dose, single or two shots; 5 received placebo; per-sample allocation not given. Sampling took place 63 days after the first vaccine or placebo injection. Profiling relied on immunoSEQ multiplex PCR, and the TCRdb table lists in-frame clones only, not all of them. The repertoire holds a few hundred thousand clones, with 80% to 90% as singletons. The specimen was peripheral blood, collected in a trial of Ad26.COV2.S vaccine versus placebo. Receptors originate from a person between 18 and 60 years old who received the Ad26.COV2.S COVID-19 vaccine or a placebo.

The chain joins TRBV11-3 to TRBJ2-5; D not resolved. V was shortened by 5 bases and J by 4 bases, with 5 bases between the two germline ends. The CDR3 runs to 11 residues. The V gene's germline CDR1 is SGHNT and CDR2 YENEEA. Written as DNA, the CDR3 is TGTGCCAGCAGCAAAGGAGAGACCCAGTACTTC. As protein: CASSKGETQYF.

The chain is built from TRBV23-1 and TRBJ1-3; a possible D gene is TRBD1 (6 bases). TRBV23-1 falls under the ORF class, with uncertain function. The V end was cut by 6 bases, the J end by 4 bases, with 13 bases between. CDR3 length: 14 amino acids. The CDR3 DNA reads as TGCGCCAGCAGATACAGGGTATCCGGAAACACCATATATTTT. This encodes CASRYRVSGNTIYF.

The chain carries TRBV29-1 and TRBJ2-7, with 9 bases fitting TRBD1. The CDR3 loop spans 12 amino acids. The germline CDR1 and CDR2 sequences are SQVTM and ANQGSEA. With 8 bases clipped from V and 6 bases from J, the junction kept 8 bases outside the gene matches. CDR3 DNA: TGCAGCATGCCGGGACAGGGAGGCGAGCAGTACTTC. Its protein product is CSMPGQGGEQYF.

V and J are TRBV5-1 and TRBJ2-7; a weak D match, TRBD2 (6 bases). The germline V and J ends were trimmed by 4 bases and 4 bases, with 27 bases remaining between them. The CDR3 is 18 residues long. Germline V lookup: CDR1 SGHRS, CDR2 YFSETQ. The CDR3 sequence: CASSGPRRDLSRTYEQYF. The CDR3 nucleotides are TGCGCCAGCAGCGGCCCTAGGCGGGACCTCTCCCGGACTTACGAGCAGTACTTC.

The chain carries TRBV7-8 and TRBJ2-1, with a possible D match to TRBD2 (6 bases). Trimming pared 4 bases from V and 7 bases from J, leaving 17 bases between. The CDR3 extends over 15 amino acids. Germline V gene lookup returns CDR1 SGHVS and CDR2 FQNEAQ. The chain's CDR3 is CASSSSHYRENEQFF. CDR3 DNA: TGTGCCAGCAGCTCGAGTCACTATCGGGAGAATGAGCAGTTCTTC.

The genes are TRBV5-4 and TRBJ2-3; D may be TRBD1 (6 bases). In germline, CDR1 is SGHNT, CDR2 YYREEE (reference sequence). The CDR3 runs to 14 residues. Trimming pared 6 bases from V and 0 bases from J, leaving 11 bases between. The CDR3 spells CASKGQHSTDTQYF. The CDR3 DNA is TGTGCCAGCAAAGGACAGCACAGCACAGATACGCAGTATTTT.

The chain combines TRBV7-3 with TRBJ1-5; 7 bases map to TRBD1. J was trimmed by 7 bases and V by 5 bases; bases with no gene match: 5. Germline V gene data show CDR1 as SGHTA and CDR2 as FQGTGA. This CDR3 has 13 amino acids. CDR3 DNA sequence: TGTGCCAGCAGCCGAGACAGGGACCAGCCCCAGCATTTT. This encodes CASSRDRDQPQHF.

This sequence joins TRBV15 and TRBJ1-1, with D unresolved. The germline gives CDR1 LNHNV, CDR2 YYDKDF (reference sequence). The V end lost 1 base, the J end lost 2 bases, and 5 bases lay between the germline ends. The CDR3 runs to 13 residues. The CDR3 here is CATSRVYNTEAFF. Here the CDR3 DNA reads TGTGCCACCAGCAGAGTTTATAACACTGAAGCTTTCTTT.